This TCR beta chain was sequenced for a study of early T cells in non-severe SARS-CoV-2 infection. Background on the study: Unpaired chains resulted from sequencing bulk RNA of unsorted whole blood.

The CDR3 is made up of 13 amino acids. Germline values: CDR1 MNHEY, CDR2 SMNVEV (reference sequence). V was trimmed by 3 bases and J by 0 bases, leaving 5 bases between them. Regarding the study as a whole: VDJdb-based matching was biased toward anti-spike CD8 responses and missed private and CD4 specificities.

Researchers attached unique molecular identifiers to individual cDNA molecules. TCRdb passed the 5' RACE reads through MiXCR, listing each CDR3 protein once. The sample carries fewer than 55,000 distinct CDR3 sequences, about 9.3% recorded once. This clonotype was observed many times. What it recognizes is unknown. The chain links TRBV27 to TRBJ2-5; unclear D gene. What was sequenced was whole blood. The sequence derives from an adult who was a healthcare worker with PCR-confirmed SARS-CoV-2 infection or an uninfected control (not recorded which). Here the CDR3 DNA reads TGTGCCAGCAGTTTCGATCACCAAGAGACCCAGTACTTC. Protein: CASSFDHQETQYF.